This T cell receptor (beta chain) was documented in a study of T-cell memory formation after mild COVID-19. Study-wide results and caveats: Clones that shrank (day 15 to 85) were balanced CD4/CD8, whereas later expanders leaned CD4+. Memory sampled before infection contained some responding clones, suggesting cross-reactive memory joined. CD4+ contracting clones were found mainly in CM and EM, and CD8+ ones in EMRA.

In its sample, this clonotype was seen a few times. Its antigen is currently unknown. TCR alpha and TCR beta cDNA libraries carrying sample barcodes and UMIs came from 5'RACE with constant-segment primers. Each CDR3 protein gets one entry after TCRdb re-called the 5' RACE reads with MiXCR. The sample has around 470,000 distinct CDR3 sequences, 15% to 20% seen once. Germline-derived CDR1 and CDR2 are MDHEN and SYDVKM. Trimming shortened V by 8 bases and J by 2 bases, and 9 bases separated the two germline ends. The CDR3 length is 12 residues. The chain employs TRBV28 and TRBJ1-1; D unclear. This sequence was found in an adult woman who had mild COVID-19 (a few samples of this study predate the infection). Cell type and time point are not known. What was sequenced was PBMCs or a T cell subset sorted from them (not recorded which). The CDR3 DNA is TGTGCCAGCGGTTATCTAAACACTGAAGCTTTCTTT. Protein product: CASGYLNTEAFF.